The rows below give T cell receptor beta chains drawn from one sample of a study of identical twins. A single record per CDR3 protein comes from TCRdb applying MiXCR to the 5' RACE reads. This sample carries 400,000 to 550,000 distinct CDR3 sequences, 13% to 15% of them seen once, and the ten largest clones take approximately 0.98%. The sample also formed part of further work on yellow fever vaccine responses in identical twins.

The sample taken for sequencing was CD4+ T cells sorted from blood. The receptors were sampled from a young woman in good health. CDR3s leave out the opening cysteine and the closing phenylalanine or tryptophan. Fields, in order: V gene, J gene, clone size, CDR3 protein. The size entry is marked missing in some rows and otherwise reads once, few, many or a size class.

TRBV9,TRBJ2-7,many,ASSVEAGGSYEQY
TRBV5-1,TRBJ2-1,few,ASSAISGRVENEQF
TRBV5-5,TRBJ2-6,many,ASSFGSSGANVLT
TRBV3-1,TRBJ2-1,few,ASSKSGGAFYNEQF
TRBV10-3,TRBJ1-1,NA,AISTGTGDYTEAF
TRBV6-5,TRBJ2-5,few,ASSYGPEQETQY
TRBV2,TRBJ2-5,NA,ASRAGTSKETQY
TRBV7-7,TRBJ2-5,few,ASSAGTAKGETQY
TRBV12-3/TRBV12-4,TRBJ2-1,many,ASRGLAGNEQF
TRBV5-1,TRBJ1-2,NA,ASSWTGGDGYT
TRBV12-3/TRBV12-4,TRBJ2-5,many,ASSLGLAGEETQY
TRBV5-5,TRBJ1-6,few,ASSLIPQGALDNSPLH
TRBV4-2,TRBJ2-2,few,ASSPMAQGANTGELF
TRBV27,TRBJ2-2,many,ASSLQGVGELF
TRBV10-3,TRBJ2-2,few,AIGGAASTGELF
TRBV2,TRBJ1-5,few,ASTNQGTQPQH
TRBV5-1,TRBJ1-6,many,ASTPGTVNSPLH
TRBV5-8,TRBJ2-1,NA,ASSWRVSYNEQF
TRBV27,TRBJ2-2,NA,ASRKVLNTGELF
TRBV20-1,TRBJ2-3,NA,SASPITSGSRTDTQY
TRBV6-2/TRBV6-3,TRBJ2-1,many,ASSTRAGRPKPNEQF
TRBV6-1,TRBJ2-7,many,ASRSSGGSYEQY
TRBV6-2/TRBV6-3,TRBJ2-3,few,ASSYLSGQTTDTQY
TRBV20-1,TRBJ2-3,few,SAGLAGRADTQY
TRBV18,TRBJ2-2,NA,ASSPRLANTGELF
TRBV10-3,TRBJ2-1,NA,AISESTSGVNNEQF
TRBV28,TRBJ2-1,many,ASSFFGGSTGIRKFHEQF
TRBV7-3,TRBJ2-5,NA,ASSLGQGAIETQY
TRBV12-3/TRBV12-4,TRBJ1-2,NA,ASSLEGTGRGYT
TRBV7-8,TRBJ1-5,few,ASSLSPGVQLSNQPQH
TRBV6-1,TRBJ2-1,few,ASRLTNPTENNEQF
TRBV2,TRBJ1-1,NA,ASSPTGYGTEAF
TRBV6-2/TRBV6-3,TRBJ2-7,NA,ASSYSARGLYEQY
TRBV14,TRBJ1-1,NA,ASSRAGGRTEAF
TRBV5-1,TRBJ1-4,NA,ASSSSLGHGEKLF
TRBV3-1,TRBJ2-7,NA,ASSQVAAGGPYEQY
TRBV18,TRBJ2-1,few,ASAGQSSYNEQF
TRBV9,TRBJ2-4,many,ASSVGPDPQKGIQY
TRBV4-3,TRBJ2-3,few,ASSQELGTGGTDTQY
TRBV3-1,TRBJ2-3,NA,ASSLPSGGDTQY
TRBV2,TRBJ2-5,many,ASSPGDVGRPETQY
TRBV12-3/TRBV12-4,TRBJ2-1,few,ASSFLENEQF
TRBV18,TRBJ2-2,few,ASSERTSANTGELF